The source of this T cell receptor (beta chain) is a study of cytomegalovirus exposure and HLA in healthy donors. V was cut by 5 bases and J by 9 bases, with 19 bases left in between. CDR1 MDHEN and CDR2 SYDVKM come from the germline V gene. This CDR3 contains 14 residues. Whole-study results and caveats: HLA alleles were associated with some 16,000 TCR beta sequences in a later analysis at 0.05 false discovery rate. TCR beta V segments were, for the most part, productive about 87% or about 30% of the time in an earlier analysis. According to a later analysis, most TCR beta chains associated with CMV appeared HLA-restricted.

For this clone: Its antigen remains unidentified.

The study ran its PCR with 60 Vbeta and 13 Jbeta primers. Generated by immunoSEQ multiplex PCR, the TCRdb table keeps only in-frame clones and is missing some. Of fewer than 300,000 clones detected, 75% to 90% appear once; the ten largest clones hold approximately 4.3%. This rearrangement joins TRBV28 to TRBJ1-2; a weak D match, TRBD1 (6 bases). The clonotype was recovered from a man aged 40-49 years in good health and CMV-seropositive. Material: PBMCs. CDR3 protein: CASSDRQLTTSYTF. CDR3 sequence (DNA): TGTGCCAGCAGTGACAGGCAACTCACTACCAGCTACACCTTC.